This entry concerns a single TCR beta chain. Antigen unknown. Some clones are missing from TCRdb's copy, which holds only in-frame ones; the method was immunoSEQ multiplex PCR. The sample lists about 22,000 clones; roughly nine tenths were seen once. The sample originates from a study of T cells in localized non-small cell lung cancer. Study-wide points: The tumor had only one region sequenced, so heterogeneity remains possible. Uninvolved nearby lung showed the greatest T cell clonality, exceeding that found in tumor. Within adjacent lung there appeared a median 57 of the top 100 tumor clones. Longer survival (overall) was linked to higher T cell density in blood.

The CDR3 runs 15 residues. V dropped 0 bases and J dropped 2 bases, with 11 bases sitting between them. The V gene's germline CDR1 is SGHAT and CDR2 FQNNGV. Sequenced material: PBMCs, taken before any cancer treatment. J is TRBJ2-7 and V is TRBV11-2; TRBD2 might be the D (5 bases). The TCR originated in a man aged 35-75 years with stage II squamous cell lung carcinoma. CDR3 bases: TGTGCCAGCAGCTTAGAAACTGGGAGTACCTACGAGCAGTACTTC. Translating gives CASSLETGSTYEQYF. The complete variable domain, with remaining parts taken from reference TRBV11-2 and TRBJ2-7, reads EAGVAQSPRYKIIEKRQSVAFWCNPISGHATLYWYQQILGQGPKLLIQFQNNGVVDDSQLPKDRFSAERLKGVDSTLKIQPAKLEDSAVYLCASSLETGSTYEQYFGPGTRLTVT.